The sequence of this TCR beta chain was determined in a study of T cells in Graves' hyperthyroidism and ophthalmopathy. Concerning this clonotype: Its specificity is unknown.

Template material for amplifying TCR beta CDR3 regions consisted of RNA transcripts. The HTBI primer set drove a first-round RT-PCR of the TCR CDR3. MiXCR, applied by TCRdb to the multiplex PCR reads, yields one record per CDR3 protein. The table records roughly 580,000 distinct CDR3 sequences, around 46% of them present only once. Patients were excluded for uncontrolled infection, other autoimmune disease, pregnancy or lactation. General study findings and limits: Ophthalmopathy cases were set apart from stable hyperthyroidism by a 13 V-J model.

CDR3 length equals 12 residues. This clonotype was sampled from a young woman with Graves' hyperthyroidism. The sample was peripheral blood or thyroid tissue (not recorded which). The V and J genes are TRBV12-1 and TRBJ1-5; the D call of TRBD1 is as the table states it, not checked on the DNA. TRBV12-1 is tagged as a pseudogene. The CDR3 coding sequence is TGTGCCAGCAGCTTTCGGGAAGAGACCCAGCATTTT. Residues: CASSFREETQHF.